What follows are 4 T cell receptor beta chains derived from one specimen sequenced in a study of post-analysis software for immune sequencing data. TCR beta cDNA libraries included unique molecular identifiers. TCRdb reprocessed the PCR reads via MiXCR and lists one record per CDR3 protein. The sample includes hundreds of thousands of distinct CDR3 sequences, roughly three fifths of them seen just once. Study-level findings and limits: The study found TRBV5-6, TRBV5-1 and TRBV20-1 among five or six TRBV segments more frequent in patients than controls.

Which antigens these TCRs recognize remains unknown. Sequenced sample: blood. The receptors were sampled from a girl between 2 and 10 years old with multiple sclerosis.

The rearrangement uses TRBV20-1 and TRBJ2-5; 10 bases are shared with TRBD2. Judging by the DNA end, TRBJ2-7 fits better; the J call may be wrong. The CDR3 runs to 17 residues. Per the germline V gene, CDR1 is DFQATT and CDR2 is SNEGSKA (reference sequence). The CDR3 coding sequence is TGCAGTGCCCCCGACAGGGGAGGTAGCGGGGGGAATAACGAGCAGTACTTC. Its protein is CSAPDRGGSGGNNEQYF.

This clonotype came up many times. V is TRBV5-1 and J is TRBJ2-7; 8 bases align to TRBD1. Germline V gene lookup returns CDR1 SGHRS and CDR2 YFSETQ. Unmatched junction bases numbered 9, after V lost 4 bases and J lost 6 bases. This CDR3 is 14 amino acids long. In DNA form, the CDR3 reads TGCGCCAGCAGCCTCCTGGACAGGGTAGGCGAGCAGTACTTC. This gives the protein CASSLLDRVGEQYF.

This clonotype was seen only a few times. The CDR3 loop is CSARTGTRVYNEQFF. The CDR3 nucleotides are TGCAGTGCTAGAACCGGGACTAGAGTCTACAATGAGCAGTTCTTC. The rearrangement links TRBV20-1 to TRBJ2-1; 8 bases agree with TRBD2. CDR1 and CDR2 from the germline V gene are DFQATT and SNEGSKA (reference sequence). The CDR3 is 15 residues long. The ends lost 2 bases at V and 3 bases at J; junction bases unmatched: 6.

The rearrangement links TRBV20-1 to TRBJ1-5; the D gene is possibly TRBD1 (5 bases). The length of the CDR3 is 13 residues. CDR1 DFQATT and CDR2 SNEGSKA come from the germline V gene (reference sequence). Trimming removed 6 bases from V and 7 bases from J, with 16 bases in between. In DNA form, the CDR3 reads TGCAGTGCCTCCGGGGGGGTGCGGCAGCCCCAGCATTTT. Translation: CSASGGVRQPQHF.